The 20 T cell receptor beta chains below all came from one sample that was sequenced in a study of post-analysis software for immune sequencing data. Findings and caveats of the study: Included in a set of five TRBV segments more frequent in patients than controls were TRBV5-6, TRBV5-1 and TRBV20-1.

The antigens these receptors bind are not known. Unique molecular identifiers featured in each of the TCR beta cDNA libraries. TCRdb re-called the PCR reads through MiXCR, storing one row per CDR3 protein. The sample lists about 540,000 distinct CDR3 sequences; 30% to 40% were seen once. The sequenced material came from blood. The receptors shown here come from a girl aged 2-17 years with multiple sclerosis.

This clonotype occurred a few times. This rearrangement joins TRBV15 to TRBJ2-1; 8 bases line up with TRBD2. Germline values: CDR1 LNHNV, CDR2 YYDKDF (reference sequence). Trimming took 5 bases from V and 6 from J; bases not matched to a gene: 12. This CDR3 has 16 residues. The CDR3 DNA reads TGTGCCACCAGCGAACCCGGGGGGGGTAGACCCAATGAGCAGTTCTTC. It specifies CATSEPGGGRPNEQFF.

This chain links TRBV15 with TRBJ2-4; D perhaps matches TRBD2 (7 bases). The CDR3 covers 17 residues. Germline CDR1 is LNHNV and CDR2 is YYDKDF (reference sequence). Trimming cost V 0 bases and J 3 bases, with 15 bases left between them. CDR3 region: CATSRDRGGHGKNIQYF. As DNA, the CDR3 is TGTGCCACCAGCAGAGATAGGGGGGGTCATGGCAAAAACATTCAGTACTTC.

This chain connects TRBV28 to TRBJ2-4; D might be TRBD1 (5 bases). The better agreement between TRBJ2-7 and the DNA end casts doubt on the J call. Germline V lookup: CDR1 MDHEN, CDR2 SYDVKM. The CDR3 length is 13 residues. The CDR3, as DNA: TGTGCCAGCGCGGACACAGGTCCGGACGAGCAGTACTTC. The encoded protein is CASADTGPDEQYF.

J is TRBJ1-2 and V is TRBV7-3; TRBD1 aligns across 7 bases. CDR1 is SGHTA and CDR2 is FQGTGA in the germline V gene. The CDR3 spans 14 residues. The V and J ends lost 5 bases and 6 bases, in that order; junction bases with no gene match: 9. The CDR3 nucleotides are TGTGCCAGCAGCGCCGGGACAGTAAAGGATGGCTACACCTTC. It translates to CASSAGTVKDGYTF.

The rearrangement joins TRBV10-3 to TRBJ1-2; TRBD1 matches 8 bases. Trimming cost V 6 bases and J 3 bases; bases outside gene matches: 6. CDR3 length: 14 amino acids. Germline-derived CDR1 and CDR2 are ENHRY and SYGVKD. CDR3 amino acids: CAISEKQGDYGYTF. The CDR3 DNA follows: TGTGCCATCAGCGAAAAACAGGGGGACTATGGCTACACCTTC.

This chain links TRBV18 with TRBJ2-1; 10 bases align to TRBD2. The CDR3 loop spans 16 amino acids. The germline V gene encodes CDR1 KGHSH and CDR2 LQKENI. Germline trimming cut 2 bases from V and 4 bases from J; bases unmatched to any gene: 5. CDR3 coding DNA: TGTGCCAGCTCACCAGGAGCGGGGGGGCCATACAATGAGCAGTTCTTC. Encoded protein: CASSPGAGGPYNEQFF.

V gene TRBV10-3 combines with J gene TRBJ2-3; tentative D call: TRBD1 (6 bases). This CDR3 has 17 residues. CDR1 ENHRY and CDR2 SYGVKD come from the germline V gene. The V and J ends lost 2 bases and 0 bases respectively, with 15 bases between them. DNA for the CDR3: TGTGCCATCAGTGAGAGGAACAGGGTCGAGAGCACAGATACGCAGTATTTT. Its translation: CAISERNRVESTDTQYF.

The genes are TRBV6-7 and TRBJ2-7, with no clear D. TRBV6-7 is annotated as an ORF whose role is uncertain. CDR3 size: 14 residues. V dropped 11 bases and J dropped 3 bases, with 20 bases sitting between them. Here the CDR3 DNA reads TGTGCCTACGGCGCGCTCGGGTGTAGCTACGAGCAGTACTTC. It codes for CAYGALGCSYEQYF.

In this sample, this clonotype turned up once. The chain carries TRBV2 and TRBJ2-5, with D hard to call. Deletions cut 4 bases from V and 1 base from J, with 10 bases between. CDR3 size: 14 residues. CDR1 is SNHLY, CDR2 FYNNEI, per germline. CDR3 in DNA: TGTGCCAGCAGTGTGGTACAAATCCAAGAGACCCAGTACTTC. Its protein product is CASSVVQIQETQYF.

The chain joins TRBV20-1 to TRBJ1-2, with 10 bases fitting TRBD1. The V segment lost 5 bases and the J segment 0 bases; nucleotides outside the gene matches: 9. This CDR3 comprises 16 residues. Germline loops: CDR1 DFQATT, CDR2 SNEGSKA (reference sequence). As DNA, the CDR3 is TGCAGTGCTTACGACAGGGGGCACTCCTCTAACTATGGCTACACCTTC. The encoded protein is CSAYDRGHSSNYGYTF.

The chain recombines TRBV10-1 with TRBJ2-7; D may correspond to TRBD1 or TRBD2 (6 bases each). Trimming left V 6 bases short and J 3 bases short, with 15 bases between. Germline loops: CDR1 WNHNN, CDR2 SYGVQD (reference sequence). The CDR3 sequence is 14 residues long. This chain's CDR3 is CASSLGGIDYEQYF. The CDR3 DNA reads as TGCGCCAGCAGCCTAGGGGGGATTGACTACGAGCAGTACTTC.

The chain has TRBV20-1 and TRBJ2-7; 12 nucleotides match TRBD2. Germline CDR1 DFQATT, CDR2 SNEGSKA (reference sequence). J was trimmed by 3 bases and V by 2 bases; bases with no gene match: 5. The CDR3 has 15 amino acids. CDR3 residues: CSARSPSGGDYEQYF. CDR3 coding DNA: TGCAGTGCTAGATCCCCTAGCGGGGGGGACTACGAGCAGTACTTC.

The V call is TRBV2, the J call TRBJ2-1; 9 nucleotides agree with TRBD1. The CDR3 consists of 14 residues. CDR1 and CDR2 from the germline V gene are SNHLY and FYNNEI. V was pared by 8 bases and J by 5 bases, with 7 bases of the junction left unmatched. The CDR3 bases are TGTGCCAGCGCTTGGGACAGGGAGAACAATGAGCAGTTCTTC. Translated: CASAWDRENNEQFF.

V gene TRBV20-1 combines with J gene TRBJ1-6; 9 nucleotides align to TRBD1. Germline trimming cut 8 bases from V and 10 bases from J; bases unmatched to any gene: 9. The CDR3 has 13 amino acids. From germline, CDR1 is DFQATT and CDR2 SNEGSKA (reference sequence). CDR3 nucleotide sequence: TGCAGTTTACCGGGACAGGGAGGGTCACCCCTCCACTTT. As protein: CSLPGQGGSPLHF.

A word on this clonotype: One end of the junction fails to match germline, which may point to a read error. The rearrangement joins TRBV5-1 to TRBJ2-1; possible D gene TRBD2, 7 bases. CDR1 is SGHRS and CDR2 is YFSETQ in the germline V gene. The CDR3 has 15 residues. DNA of the CDR3: TGCGCCAGCAGCTTGGCACAGGGAGGGACCCATGAGCAGTTCTTT. This sequence encodes CASSLAQGGTHEQFF.

The V and J genes are TRBV6-5 and TRBJ1-1; D unclear. The CDR3 has 11 residues. V lost 8 bases and J lost 5, with 9 bases in between. Germline V gene lookup returns CDR1 MNHEY and CDR2 SVGAGI. In nucleotides, the CDR3 is TGTGCCAGCCGAGGGATTACTGAAGCTTTCTTT. Protein: CASRGITEAFF.

This clonotype was seen a handful of times. The gene calls are TRBV9 and TRBJ1-2, with TRBD1 identical over 8 bases. Trimming took 3 bases from V and 10 from J; bases not matched to a gene: 8. Germline CDR1 is SGDLS and CDR2 is YYNGEE. The CDR3 totals 13 residues. The CDR3 sequence is CASSARTGLDYTF. The CDR3 region has the DNA TGTGCCAGCAGCGCGCGGACAGGGTTAGACTACACCTTC.

J is TRBJ1-5 and V is TRBV6-1; the match to TRBD1 covers 8 bases. Germline V gene lookup returns CDR1 MNHNS and CDR2 SASEGT. CDR3 size: 13 residues. The trim removed 8 bases at V and 7 bases at J, leaving 7 bases unmatched. The CDR3 region is CASRETGGQPQHF. The CDR3 coding sequence is TGTGCCAGCCGAGAAACAGGGGGGCAGCCCCAGCATTTT.

This rearrangement joins TRBV10-3 to TRBJ1-2; D perhaps matches TRBD1 (5 bases). The CDR3 contains 14 residues. Trimming took off 3 bases at V and 4 bases at J, with 12 bases between the two ends. CDR1 is ENHRY, CDR2 SYGVKD, per germline. The CDR3 nucleotides read TGTGCCATCAGTGAAGGGGACGAGGGCTATGGCTACACCTTC. The encoded protein is CAISEGDEGYGYTF.

The chain has TRBV2 and TRBJ2-1; TRBD2 agrees at 9 bases. V dropped 6 bases and J dropped 10; count of bases not matched to a gene: 13. The CDR3 runs 15 residues. Germline V gene lookup returns CDR1 SNHLY and CDR2 FYNNEI. The chain's CDR3 is CASRGASGAMEEQFF. The CDR3 bases are TGTGCCAGCAGGGGGGCTAGCGGGGCCATGGAGGAGCAGTTCTTC.